What follows are 9 T cell receptor beta chains derived from one specimen sequenced in a study of cytomegalovirus exposure and HLA in healthy donors. Both 60 Vbeta primers and 13 Jbeta primers went into the PCR. Only in-frame clones appear in the TCRdb table, and some are missing; sequencing was by immunoSEQ multiplex PCR. The sample contains about 180,000 clones, 84% of which appear only once. The sample comprised PBMCs. The source of these receptors is a girl aged 10 to 17 in good health and CMV-seropositive.

V usage is TRBV27 and J usage is TRBJ2-7; the match to TRBD1 covers 9 bases. V lost 5 bases, J lost 1 base, and 12 bases stayed unmatched. Germline CDR1 is MNHEY and CDR2 is SMNVEV (reference sequence). This CDR3 spans 17 amino acids. The CDR3 DNA follows: TGTGCCAGCAGTCCACTAACGGACAGGGGACTATCCTACGAGCAGTACTTC. The encoded protein is CASSPLTDRGLSYEQYF.

This chain joins TRBV21-1 and TRBJ2-7; TRBD1, the table's D call, was not compared with the DNA. TRBV21-1 is given as a pseudogene. The CDR3 totals 15 residues. The CDR3 region is CASSYRDRGSSEQYF. The CDR3 region has the DNA TGTGCCAGCAGCTATAGGGACAGGGGATCTTCCGAGCAGTACTTC.

This chain links TRBV6-1 with TRBJ1-1; 8 nucleotides align to TRBD1. CDR3 size: 15 residues. The V gene end was trimmed by 6 bases and the J gene end by 1 base; junction bases not matched to a gene: 7. Germline V gene sequence: CDR1 MNHNS, CDR2 SASEGT. In nucleotides, the CDR3 is TGTGCCAGCAGAAAAACCGGGACAGGGAACACTGAAGCTTTCTTT. Encoded protein: CASRKTGTGNTEAFF.

The chain combines TRBV12-5 with TRBJ1-1, with 10 positions matching TRBD1. Germline CDR1 LGHNT, CDR2 FRNRAP. The CDR3 loop spans 19 amino acids. V shed 1 base and J 6 bases; nucleotides not matched to a gene: 17. The CDR3 sequence: CASGLAYSGTGDWSAEAFF. CDR3 DNA: TGTGCTAGTGGTTTGGCTTATTCCGGGACAGGGGATTGGAGCGCTGAAGCTTTCTTT.

This chain uses TRBV27 with TRBJ2-2; D is unresolved. Trimming shortened V by 5 bases and J by 5 bases, and 6 bases separated the two germline ends. Germline V gene data show CDR1 as MNHEY and CDR2 as SMNVEV (reference sequence). This CDR3 comprises 12 residues. The CDR3 here is CASSTRTGELFF. CDR3 in DNA: TGTGCCAGCAGTACTCGAACCGGGGAGCTGTTTTTT.

The rearrangement links TRBV2 to TRBJ1-1; weak D call: TRBD1 (6 bases). Between the trimmed V and J ends, which lost 4 bases and 1 base, there was a span of 13 bases. From germline, CDR1 is SNHLY and CDR2 FYNNEI. This CDR3 is built from 15 residues. CDR3 protein: CASSATGLANTEAFF. CDR3 coding DNA: TGTGCCAGCAGTGCTACAGGGTTAGCGAACACTGAAGCTTTCTTT.

The chain has TRBV28 and TRBJ2-5; D is perhaps TRBD2 (5 bases). Matching the DNA end better, TRBJ2-7 makes the J call doubtful. Germline CDR1 reads MDHEN; CDR2 reads SYDVKM. The CDR3 consists of 14 residues. The CDR3 region has the DNA TGTGCCAGCAGCCGCTTGGGGAGCGTCTACGAGCAGTACTTC. Translated, it gives CASSRLGSVYEQYF.

The rearrangement joins TRBV25-1 to TRBJ2-7, with D possibly being TRBD1 (6 bases). Germline V CDR1 and CDR2: MGHDK, SYGVNS. The CDR3 has 13 amino acids. The V end lost 8 bases, the J end lost 6 bases, and 17 bases lay between the germline ends. CDR3 nucleotides: TGTGCCAGCGCCTTCACAGGGACCTCCGAGCAGTACTTC. This translates into CASAFTGTSEQYF.

The gene calls are TRBV6-5 and TRBJ2-7, with D possibly being TRBD2 (5 bases). The CDR3 contains 11 residues. Germline CDR1 is MNHEY and CDR2 is SVGAGI. V was clipped by 10 bases and J by 4 bases, with 11 bases between them. The CDR3 nucleotides read TGTGCCACCCAACGGAGGTACGAGCAGTACTTC. This sequence encodes CATQRRYEQYF.